Listed here are 30 T cell receptor beta chains from one sample, sequenced in a study of T cell repertoires in cytomegalovirus infection. TCRdb independently ran MiXCR on the reads; one entry per CDR3 protein. The sample records 250,000 or so distinct CDR3 sequences, approximately 15% being singletons. Sequencing input: CD8+ T cells from PBMCs. These receptor sequences come from a human donor in good health (CMV status not recorded). Some clones in this sample may be carry-over from other donors' samples.

The rearrangement joins TRBV6-6 to TRBJ2-4, with TRBD2 identical over 10 bases. With 2 bases clipped from V and 1 base from J, the junction kept 5 bases outside the gene matches. Germline loops: CDR1 MNHNY, CDR2 SVGAGI (reference sequence). The CDR3 spans 17 residues. The CDR3 region has the DNA TGTGCCAGCAGTTACCTGAGCGGGGGGGCGGCCAAAAACATTCAGTACTTC. Translation gives CASSYLSGGAAKNIQYF.

The chain recombines TRBV5-6 with TRBJ1-5, with a possible D match to TRBD1 (5 bases). Per the germline V gene, CDR1 is SGHDT and CDR2 is YYEEEE. The CDR3 is 12 amino acids. V was clipped by 3 bases and J by 6 bases, with 7 bases between them. CDR3 in DNA: TGTGCCAGCAGCTGGGGGGGTCAGCCCCAGCATTTT. Translated: CASSWGGQPQHF. Drawing the rest from reference TRBV5-6 and TRBJ1-5, the complete variable domain is DAGVTQSPTHLIKTRGQQVTLRCSPKSGHDTVSWYQQALGQGPQFIFQYYEEEERQRGNFPDRFSGHQFPNYSSELNVNALLLGDSALYLCASSWGGQPQHFGDGTRLSIL.

V gene TRBV28 combines with J gene TRBJ1-1; D is uncertain. With 3 bases removed from V and 10 bases from J, the gap between germline ends came to 12 bases. Germline V gene lookup returns CDR1 MDHEN and CDR2 SYDVKM. The length of the CDR3 is 12 residues. Written as DNA, the CDR3 is TGTGCCAGCAGTTTCCACTCCGGCTCAGCTTTCTTT. Translation: CASSFHSGSAFF.

This clonotype was seen ten or more times. The CDR3 region is CASSIQGAKYNEQFF. The CDR3 coding sequence is TGTGCCAGTAGTATCCAGGGGGCGAAGTACAATGAGCAGTTCTTC. This chain joins TRBV19 and TRBJ2-1; 8 bases align to TRBD1. V shed 3 bases, J shed 4 bases, and the junction held 5 bases outside the gene matches. The germline CDR1 and CDR2 sequences are LNHDA and SQIVND (reference sequence). This CDR3 region has 15 residues.

This clonotype has only a few counts. This chain uses TRBV5-1 with TRBJ2-2; a weak D match, TRBD1 (5 bases). Per the germline V gene, CDR1 is SGHRS and CDR2 is YFSETQ. V shed 5 bases and J shed 5 bases, with 25 bases lying between them. This CDR3 is built from 18 residues. CDR3 bases: TGCGCCAGCAGTGCCTATAGGGGTCCCCTTGCAGGAACCGGGGAGCTGTTTTTT. This translates into CASSAYRGPLAGTGELFF.

The genes are TRBV6-5 and TRBJ2-1; D is unresolved. Germline assignment: CDR1 MNHEY and CDR2 SVGAGI. Trimming pared 0 bases from V and 1 base from J, leaving 4 bases between. The CDR3 consists of 14 residues. CDR3: CASSYSQSYNEQFF. As DNA, the CDR3 is TGTGCCAGCAGTTACTCACAGTCCTACAATGAGCAGTTCTTC.

This clonotype was detected a few times. This sequence joins TRBV29-1 and TRBJ1-2; 10 nucleotides match TRBD1. Germline CDR1 reads SQVTM; CDR2 reads ANQGSEA. The junction had 1 base not matched to a gene; V was cut back by 6 bases and J by 0 bases. The CDR3 length is 13 residues. The CDR3 here is CSVGQGTNYGYTF. CDR3 coding DNA: TGCAGCGTGGGACAGGGGACTAACTATGGCTACACCTTC.

The chain joins TRBV2 to TRBJ1-3; TRBD1 might be the D (6 bases). Germline V gives CDR1 SNHLY, CDR2 FYNNEI. With 0 bases removed from V and 2 bases from J, the gap between germline ends came to 11 bases. There are 16 residues in the CDR3. The CDR3 DNA reads TGTGCCAGCAGTGAAGCGCTTCAGGGGACTGGAAACACCATATATTTT. It yields the protein CASSEALQGTGNTIYF.

The rearrangement joins TRBV6-2 or TRBV6-3 to TRBJ1-1; 9 nucleotides align to TRBD1. The CDR3 is 15 amino acids. V was pared by 2 bases and J by 5 bases, with 6 bases of the junction left unmatched. The germline V gene encodes CDR1 MNHEY and CDR2 SVGEGT. The DNA for the CDR3 is TGTGCCAGCAGTTACACAGGGGGCGCGGGTACTGAAGCTTTCTTT. This codes for CASSYTGGAGTEAFF.

There are many counts of this clonotype. This chain links TRBV11-2 with TRBJ1-1; 7 nucleotides match TRBD1. The V gene end was trimmed by 5 bases and the J gene end by 6 bases; junction bases not matched to a gene: 15. CDR1 and CDR2 (germline): SGHAT, FQNNGV. CDR3 length: 16 amino acids. CDR3 in amino acids: CASSTRGQLAEAEAFF. CDR3 DNA sequence: TGTGCCAGCAGCACCAGGGGACAGTTGGCGGAAGCTGAAGCTTTCTTT. The variable domain in full, completed from reference TRBV11-2 and TRBJ1-1, reads EAGVAQSPRYKIIEKRQSVAFWCNPISGHATLYWYQQILGQGPKLLIQFQNNGVVDDSQLPKDRFSAERLKGVDSTLKIQPAKLEDSAVYLCASSTRGQLAEAEAFFGQGTRLTVV.

This clonotype was found many times. V gene TRBV7-8 combines with J gene TRBJ2-3; maybe TRBD2 (6 bases). Germline assignment: CDR1 SGHVS and CDR2 FQNEAQ. The V end was cut by 5 bases, the J end by 2 bases, with 14 bases between. This CDR3 is built from 15 residues. This CDR3 reads CASSRWGEFTDTQYF. DNA of the CDR3: TGTGCCAGCAGCCGATGGGGGGAATTCACAGATACGCAGTATTTT.

This clonotype was seen at least ten times. The chain uses TRBV12-3 or TRBV12-4 and TRBJ1-2; D is ambiguous. This CDR3 region has 14 residues. V shed 1 base and J shed 4 bases, with 10 bases lying between them. DNA of the CDR3: TGTGCCAGCAGTTTAGTGAGGGCCAGCTATGGCTACACCTTC. It encodes CASSLVRASYGYTF.

This clonotype was detected a few times. V and J are TRBV6-2 or TRBV6-3 and TRBJ1-5; D is possibly TRBD1 (5 bases). The CDR3 is made up of 14 amino acids. V gave up 7 bases and J gave up 3 bases, with 13 bases separating them. Germline CDR1 reads MNHEY; CDR2 reads SVGEGT. CDR3 sequence: CASIRKGYNQPQHF. The CDR3 DNA follows: TGTGCCAGCATAAGGAAGGGGTACAATCAGCCCCAGCATTTT.

The rearrangement uses TRBV4-1 and TRBJ2-5; no clear D gene. Trimming took 3 bases from V and 5 from J, leaving 19 bases between them. Germline V CDR1 and CDR2: MGHRA, YSYEKL. The CDR3 contains 16 residues. CDR3 nucleotide sequence: TGCGCCAGCAGCCAGGGAACGGCGTCGGCCGTGGAGACCCAGTACTTC. Its protein is CASSQGTASAVETQYF.

This clonotype was seen ten or more times. J is TRBJ1-6 and V is TRBV14; 9 nucleotides align to TRBD1. This CDR3 contains 16 residues. Trimming at V came to 4 bases and at J to 5 bases, leaving 6 bases not matched to a gene. CDR1 and CDR2 (germline): SGHDN, FVKESK. CDR3 loop: CASSPTGTGHNSPLHF. CDR3 coding DNA: TGTGCCAGCAGCCCGACCGGGACAGGGCATAATTCACCCCTCCACTTT.

Notes on this clonotype: One junction end disagrees with the germline gene, perhaps due to a read error. This rearrangement joins TRBV15 to TRBJ2-5; D remains unclear. This CDR3 is 13 amino acids long. Germline-derived CDR1 and CDR2 are LNHNV and YYDKDF (reference sequence). The CDR3 nucleotides are TGTGCCACCAGCAGATCTGACCAGGAGACCCAGTACTTC. Protein sequence: CATSRSDQETQYF.

The chain carries TRBV5-1 and TRBJ1-1, with 7 bases that match TRBD1. Trimming removed 0 bases from V and 0 bases from J; junction bases left unmatched: 11. This CDR3 comprises 18 residues. Germline lookup yields CDR1 SGHRS and CDR2 YFSETQ. The CDR3 spells CASSLAEGQGVMNTEAFF. CDR3 DNA sequence: TGCGCCAGCAGCTTGGCGGAGGGGCAGGGGGTTATGAACACTGAAGCTTTCTTT. The full variable domain, its missing parts supplied by reference TRBV5-1 and TRBJ1-1, is KAGVTQTPRYLIKTRGQQVTLSCSPISGHRSVSWYQQTPGQGLQFLFEYFSETQRNKGNFPGRFSGRQFSNSRSEMNVSTLELGDSALYLCASSLAEGQGVMNTEAFFGQGTRLTVV.

This clonotype was counted ten times or more. The chain has TRBV14 and TRBJ1-2; D call uncertain. The CDR3 totals 14 residues. In germline, CDR1 is SGHDN, CDR2 FVKESK. Trimming shortened V by 1 base and J by 4 bases, and 10 bases separated the two germline ends. The CDR3 spells CASSQVNSPYGYTF. CDR3 nucleotides: TGTGCCAGCAGCCAAGTTAACAGTCCCTATGGCTACACCTTC.

V gene TRBV29-1 combines with J gene TRBJ2-2; D may be TRBD1 (6 bases). This CDR3 has 14 amino acids. V lost 2 bases and J 5 bases, leaving 12 bases between the germline ends. From germline, CDR1 is SQVTM and CDR2 ANQGSEA. CDR3 region: CSVERGGGTGELFF. Here the CDR3 DNA reads TGCAGCGTTGAACGAGGGGGTGGGACCGGGGAGCTGTTTTTT.

V gene TRBV5-4 combines with J gene TRBJ2-4, with 10 bases aligning to TRBD2. This CDR3 is built from 13 residues. J lost 7 bases, V lost 9 bases, and 7 bases had no gene match. CDR1 and CDR2 from the germline V gene are SGHNT and YYREEE (reference sequence). The CDR3 is CATRAGGENIQYF. Written as DNA, the CDR3 is TGTGCCACACGAGCGGGGGGGGAGAACATTCAGTACTTC.

This clonotype came up many times. The gene calls are TRBV7-2 and TRBJ1-1; D not certain. The V end was cut by 1 base, the J end by 3 bases, with 9 bases between. The CDR3 has 14 residues. CDR1 and CDR2 (germline): SGHTA, FQGNSA. The CDR3 sequence is CASSLVEQYTEAFF. In DNA, the CDR3 is TGTGCCAGCAGCTTAGTAGAGCAGTACACTGAAGCTTTCTTT.

This clonotype was detected only a few times. J is TRBJ1-1 and V is TRBV7-9, with 7 bases fitting TRBD1. The CDR3 sequence is 19 residues long. Germline assignment: CDR1 SEHNR and CDR2 FQNEAQ (reference sequence). The junction had 18 bases not matched to a gene; V was cut back by 2 bases and J by 3 bases. In DNA form, the CDR3 reads TGTGCCAGCAGCTTAAATCGGTACAGGGGTCGGAATTGGGACACTGAAGCTTTCTTT. Translation: CASSLNRYRGRNWDTEAFF.

This clonotype was detected a few times. The chain employs TRBV27 and TRBJ2-7; maybe TRBD2 (5 bases). The length of the CDR3 is 12 residues. Between the trimmed V and J ends, which lost 8 bases and 1 base, there was a span of 9 bases. Germline assignment: CDR1 MNHEY and CDR2 SMNVEV (reference sequence). The CDR3 DNA reads TGTGCCAGCGGACTTAGGTCCTACGAGCAGTACTTC. Protein product: CASGLRSYEQYF.

This clonotype showed up just a few times. This chain connects TRBV12-3 or TRBV12-4 to TRBJ1-2, with D possibly matching TRBD1 (5 bases). The CDR3 loop spans 14 amino acids. The V end lost 8 bases, the J end lost 4 bases, and 17 bases lay between the germline ends. The CDR3 region has the DNA TGTGCCAGCGGAGATAGGGGTCGGGGCTATGGCTACACCTTC. As protein: CASGDRGRGYGYTF.

In this sample, this clonotype turned up a few times. CDR3 loop: CASSLRTGGMNTEAFF. The CDR3 DNA reads as TGTGCCAGCAGTTTGAGGACAGGGGGAATGAACACTGAAGCTTTCTTT. V and J are TRBV28 and TRBJ1-1; 10 positions agree with TRBD1. J gave up 0 bases and V 3 bases, and 4 bases lay outside the gene matches. This CDR3 has 16 amino acids. Germline-derived CDR1 and CDR2 are MDHEN and SYDVKM.

This clonotype has only a few counts. This chain uses TRBV18 with TRBJ2-7; 7 bases are shared with TRBD2. Germline values: CDR1 KGHSH, CDR2 LQKENI. There are 14 residues in the CDR3. The ends lost 3 bases at V and 2 bases at J; junction bases unmatched: 4. The CDR3, as DNA: TGTGCCAGCTCACCTGGACTAGGAGCCTACGAGCAGTACTTC. It specifies CASSPGLGAYEQYF.

The V call is TRBV12-5, the J call TRBJ2-5, with TRBD1 as a possible D gene (5 bases). The germline V gene encodes CDR1 LGHNT and CDR2 FRNRAP. V was clipped by 6 bases and J by 7 bases, with 21 bases between them. This CDR3 contains 15 residues. CDR3 sequence: CASGYYRVSQGTQYF. The DNA for the CDR3 is TGTGCTAGTGGCTATTACCGGGTCAGCCAGGGGACCCAGTACTTC.

This clonotype has only a few counts. The V gene is TRBV5-1, the J gene TRBJ2-6; D not certain. CDR1 is SGHRS, CDR2 YFSETQ, per germline. V was cut by 0 bases and J by 0 bases, with 13 bases left in between. There are 18 residues in the CDR3. In DNA form, the CDR3 reads TGCGCCAGCAGCTTGGGTTTAGTCCAGAGCTCTGGGGCCAACGTCCTGACTTTC. This sequence encodes CASSLGLVQSSGANVLTF.

This clonotype was detected ten times or more. This chain connects TRBV7-8 to TRBJ2-1; 13 bases line up with TRBD2. With 4 bases clipped from V and 9 bases from J, the junction kept 6 bases outside the gene matches. Germline values: CDR1 SGHVS, CDR2 FQNEAQ. This CDR3 spans 15 amino acids. This CDR3 is CASSSTSGGAVEQFF. For the CDR3, the DNA is TGTGCCAGCAGCTCAACTAGCGGGGGGGCCGTTGAGCAGTTCTTC.

The chain employs TRBV27 and TRBJ2-1; TRBD2 matches at 11 bases. The CDR3 covers 15 residues. Germline lookup yields CDR1 MNHEY and CDR2 SMNVEV (reference sequence). Germline trimming cut 3 bases from V and 6 bases from J; bases unmatched to any gene: 4. This chain's CDR3 is CASSFGLAGGNEQFF. Written as DNA, the CDR3 is TGTGCCAGCAGTTTTGGTCTAGCGGGGGGCAATGAGCAGTTCTTC.